This TCR beta chain was captured by sequencing in a study of blood T cells in healthy people across ages. CDR3 length: 14 amino acids. CDR1 and CDR2 from the germline V gene are MNHEY and SVGAGI. Trimming left V 7 bases short and J 0 bases short, with 12 bases between. This clonotype came up a few times. A second PCR of roughly 7 to 11 cycles used a sample-barcoded 5' primer and a J-beta primer mix. TCRdb re-derived calls from the 5' RACE reads in MiXCR, one entry per CDR3 protein. The sample includes 700,000 or so distinct CDR3 sequences, 22% of them seen just once. The J gene is TRBJ1-1, the V gene TRBV6-5, with unresolved D. Sequences were obtained from blood. The receptor was derived from a man aged 65-85 years in good health. This chain's CDR3 is CASKIDTLNTEAFF. In DNA, the CDR3 is TGTGCCAGCAAAATTGACACTTTGAACACTGAAGCTTTCTTT.